This T cell receptor beta chain was found in a study of beta chain features in type 1 diabetes. Study-level findings and limits: Junctions at VDJ sites from type 1 diabetes patients had fewer insertions and more deletions. Sampled from patients, naive, central memory and Treg TCRB repertoires appeared more similar than those sampled from healthy donors.

V was cut by 5 bases and J by 5 bases, with 13 bases left in between. CDR1 is SGHNT and CDR2 is YYREEE in the germline V gene (reference sequence). The CDR3 covers 13 residues. This clone was seen a handful of times. What it recognizes is unknown. Expressed TCRB transcripts got sequenced, as all isolated RNA was reverse transcribed. Measured with immunoSEQ multiplex PCR; TCRdb has only the in-frame clones, and not every one. The sample has 300,000 to 350,000 clones, around 13% seen once. The sequence derives from a young man in good health. Input material: central memory CD4+ T cells from blood. The chain recombines TRBV5-4 with TRBJ2-5; no clear D gene. DNA of the CDR3: TGTGCCAGCAGAAAAGCGATTGGGGAGACCCAGTACTTC. It encodes CASRKAIGETQYF.